This TCR beta chain was captured in a study of cytomegalovirus exposure and HLA in healthy donors. As concerns this clone: The antigen remains unidentified.

Deletions cut 6 bases from V and 6 bases from J, with 15 bases between. Germline CDR1 reads MNHEY; CDR2 reads SVGAGI. The CDR3 has 13 amino acids. Primers included in the PCR were 60 Vbeta and 13 Jbeta primers. Profiled with immunoSEQ multiplex PCR; TCRdb holds only in-frame clones, not every one. The data contain about 260,000 clones, about 83% of them singletons. Findings and limits, study-wide: Earlier analysis yielded a pattern in which most TCR beta V segments were productive about 87% or about 30% of the time. The only immune exposure information that was available was CMV serostatus. Later, an analysis found that common viral pathogens appeared to be linked with several of the most significant clusters. What was likely a sequencing artifact was a cluster of highly shared sequence variants.

Sequencing used PBMCs. The clonotype comes from a woman between 40 and 55 years old in good health and CMV-seropositive. The chain couples TRBV6-5 to TRBJ2-7, with D uncertain. CDR3 nucleotide sequence: TGTGCCAGCAGCCGCGAGGTTCATGGCGAGCAGTACTTC. The encoded protein is CASSREVHGEQYF.